The 26 T cell receptor beta chains presented below share a single source sample, sequenced in a study of early T cells in non-severe SARS-CoV-2 infection. TCRdb called the 5' RACE reads again in MiXCR, with one record for every CDR3 protein. The repertoire has approximately 73,000 distinct CDR3 sequences, over 10% of them found once; the top ten carry about 1%. Sequenced material: whole blood. All receptors derive from an adult who was a healthcare worker with PCR-confirmed SARS-CoV-2 infection or an uninfected control (not recorded which).

The V call is TRBV7-9, the J call TRBJ2-1; no reliable D call. Germline assignment: CDR1 SEHNR and CDR2 FQNEAQ (reference sequence). V lost 5 bases to trimming and J lost 5 bases, with 10 bases between them. This CDR3 has 13 residues. The CDR3 DNA follows: TGTGCCAGCAGCCCAAAGACAAACAATGAGCAGTTCTTC. This translates into CASSPKTNNEQFF.

The table lists this clonotype with many counts. The chain uses TRBV7-9 and TRBJ1-1; D might be TRBD1 (6 bases). Germline lookup yields CDR1 SEHNR and CDR2 FQNEAQ (reference sequence). This CDR3 region has 19 residues. V was pared by 5 bases and J by 3 bases, with 28 bases between. The CDR3 spells CASSLHQIGQPRSYTEAFF. The CDR3 DNA is TGTGCCAGCAGCCTACACCAAATCGGACAGCCAAGGTCGTACACTGAAGCTTTCTTT.

This clonotype was seen more than once but under ten times. The chain is built from TRBV11-2 and TRBJ1-6, with D possibly being TRBD1 (6 bases). Germline V gene sequence: CDR1 SGHAT, CDR2 FQNNGV. The V end was cut by 4 bases, the J end by 5 bases, with 12 bases between. The CDR3 length is 15 residues. This CDR3 is CASSSGGQNNSPLHF. CDR3 DNA: TGTGCCAGCAGCTCGGGCGGACAGAATAATTCACCCCTCCACTTT.

This chain connects TRBV6-5 to TRBJ1-6, with D uncertain. CDR3 length equals 12 residues. CDR1 is MNHEY and CDR2 is SVGAGI in the germline V gene. Trimming pared 2 bases from V and 8 bases from J, leaving 4 bases between. The CDR3 here is CASSYRDSPLHF. The CDR3 nucleotides read TGTGCCAGCAGTTACAGGGATTCACCCCTCCACTTT.

This clonotype was observed a few times. This chain connects TRBV5-5 to TRBJ2-5, with 7 bases fitting TRBD1. The germline V gene encodes CDR1 SGHKS and CDR2 YYEKEE (reference sequence). Losses at the gene ends were 4 bases for V and 4 bases for J; bases not matched to a gene: 7. The CDR3 contains 14 residues. CDR3 DNA sequence: TGTGCCAGCAGCGTAACAGGGGAGTTAGAGACCCAGTACTTC. This codes for CASSVTGELETQYF. Supplemented by reference TRBV5-5 and TRBJ2-5, the full variable domain reads DAGVTQSPTHLIKTRGQQVTLRCSPISGHKSVSWYQQVLGQGPQFIFQYYEKEERGRGNFPDRFSARQFPNYSSELNVNALLLGDSALYLCASSVTGELETQYFGPGTRLLVL.

The chain carries TRBV24-1 and TRBJ2-2, with 8 bases that match TRBD1. Per the germline V gene, CDR1 is KGHDR and CDR2 is SFDVKD. V was clipped by 4 bases and J by 3 bases; unmatched bases: 9. This CDR3 has 17 amino acids. CDR3 sequence: CATSDRLGQGYTGELFF. CDR3 in DNA: TGTGCCACCAGTGACCGGCTAGGACAGGGATACACCGGGGAGCTGTTTTTT.

This clonotype showed up many times. The chain employs TRBV7-9 and TRBJ1-2; D not resolved. From germline, CDR1 is SEHNR and CDR2 FQNEAQ (reference sequence). The CDR3 extends over 16 amino acids. V was pared by 4 bases and J by 3 bases, with 18 bases between. CDR3 in DNA: TGTGCCAGCAGCTCACCCGTTTCCACTGTTCACTATGGCTACACCTTC. Residues: CASSSPVSTVHYGYTF.

This clonotype has at least ten counts. The V gene is TRBV11-2, the J gene TRBJ1-1; 9 positions match TRBD1. Germline V gene sequence: CDR1 SGHAT, CDR2 FQNNGV. The CDR3 has 15 amino acids. V was pared by 5 bases and J by 0 bases, with 4 bases of the junction left unmatched. The CDR3 spells CASSAGQGMNTEAFF. CDR3 nucleotide sequence: TGTGCCAGCAGCGCGGGACAGGGCATGAACACTGAAGCTTTCTTT.

This rearrangement joins TRBV27 to TRBJ2-7; TRBD2 aligns across 12 bases. This CDR3 comprises 15 residues. Germline lookup yields CDR1 MNHEY and CDR2 SMNVEV (reference sequence). J lost 7 bases, V lost 5 bases, and 9 bases had no gene match. CDR3 in amino acids: CASSPSGRALGEQYF. In DNA form, the CDR3 reads TGTGCCAGCAGTCCTAGCGGGAGGGCCCTCGGAGAGCAGTACTTC.

This clonotype was picked up many times. This chain uses TRBV29-1 with TRBJ1-1, with D unresolved. Trimming took 6 bases from V and 1 from J, leaving 12 bases between them. This CDR3 region has 13 residues. Germline V gene lookup returns CDR1 SQVTM and CDR2 ANQGSEA. CDR3 sequence: CSVAGLGNTEAFF. The CDR3 nucleotides are TGCAGCGTGGCAGGCCTTGGGAACACTGAAGCTTTCTTT. The variable domain in full, completed from reference TRBV29-1 and TRBJ1-1, reads SAVISQKPSRDICQRGTSLTIQCQVDSQVTMMFWYRQQPGQSLTLIATANQGSEATYESGFVIDKFPISRPNLTFSTLTVSNMSPEDSSIYLCSVAGLGNTEAFFGQGTRLTVV.

This clonotype was seen many times. The genes are TRBV30 and TRBJ2-3; 7 nucleotides match TRBD1. Germline CDR1 GTSNPN, CDR2 SVGIG (reference sequence). The CDR3 consists of 14 residues. V dropped 5 bases and J dropped 3; count of bases not matched to a gene: 8. The CDR3 sequence: CAWSSGTETDTQYF. The CDR3 nucleotides are TGTGCCTGGTCCTCCGGGACAGAAACAGATACGCAGTATTTT.

The J gene is TRBJ1-5, the V gene TRBV18, with D uncertain. V shed 3 bases and J shed 0 bases, with 9 bases lying between them. Germline CDR1 reads KGHSH; CDR2 reads LQKENI. This CDR3 is built from 15 residues. The DNA of the CDR3 is TGTGCCAGCTCACCGGGCAGTAATAGCAATCAGCCCCAGCATTTT. The encoded protein is CASSPGSNSNQPQHF.

The genes are TRBV7-9 and TRBJ2-7, with TRBD2 matching over 9 bases. Germline values: CDR1 SEHNR, CDR2 FQNEAQ (reference sequence). The CDR3 is 15 amino acids. With 5 bases clipped from V and 0 bases from J, the junction kept 5 bases outside the gene matches. CDR3 protein: CASSRTSAFSYEQYF. The CDR3 DNA is TGTGCCAGCAGCCGGACTAGCGCCTTCTCCTACGAGCAGTACTTC.

The V and J genes are TRBV10-2 and TRBJ2-7; D not certain. With 10 bases removed from V and 6 bases from J, the gap between germline ends came to 13 bases. Germline values: CDR1 WSHSY, CDR2 SAAADI. The CDR3 has 11 amino acids. Written as DNA, the CDR3 is TGCGCCACCTCTCCCGTCAGCGAGCAGTACTTC. Translated, it gives CATSPVSEQYF.

This clonotype showed up many times. The chain has TRBV20-1 and TRBJ2-1; TRBD1 aligns across 11 bases. The germline gives CDR1 DFQATT, CDR2 SNEGSKA (reference sequence). This CDR3 has 14 residues. V lost 5 bases to trimming and J lost 6 bases; unmatched junction nucleotides: 6. The CDR3 DNA follows: TGCAGTGCTCTACAGGACAGGGGGCCCAATGAGCAGTTCTTC. This gives the protein CSALQDRGPNEQFF.

This chain uses TRBV20-1 with TRBJ2-7; 7 nucleotides line up with TRBD2. The CDR3 is 13 amino acids. V shed 5 bases and J 0 bases; nucleotides not matched to a gene: 4. Germline V gene data show CDR1 as DFQATT and CDR2 as SNEGSKA (reference sequence). The CDR3 loop is CSAAGVLSYEQYF. Written as DNA, the CDR3 is TGCAGTGCTGCGGGGGTCCTCTCCTACGAGCAGTACTTC.

This clonotype occurred a few times. The CDR3 reads CASIKDGTEEAFF. The DNA for the CDR3 is TGTGCCAGCATCAAGGACGGTACTGAAGAAGCTTTCTTT. The gene calls are TRBV6-2 or TRBV6-3 and TRBJ1-1; D gene unclear. V dropped 7 bases and J dropped 8 bases, with 17 bases sitting between them. The CDR3 has 13 residues. Germline assignment: CDR1 MNHEY and CDR2 SVGEGT.

This clonotype is medium-sized by share. The rearrangement uses TRBV4-3 and TRBJ2-7, with D possibly TRBD1 on 5 matching bases. This CDR3 contains 15 residues. The V gene lost 1 base and the J gene lost 7 bases, with 17 bases spanning the gap. Germline V gene data show CDR1 as LGHNA and CDR2 as YSLEER. The CDR3 coding sequence is TGCGCCAGCAGCCAAGGTTTGGCCAGGGATTGGGAGCAGTACTTC. Translating it yields CASSQGLARDWEQYF.

In its sample, this clonotype was seen a few times. The chain has TRBV12-3 or TRBV12-4 and TRBJ2-5; 12 positions agree with TRBD2. This CDR3 is 15 amino acids long. The V and J ends lost 2 bases and 4 bases, in that order; junction bases with no gene match: 2. As DNA, the CDR3 is TGTGCCAGCAGTTTAACTAGCGGGGGGCCAGAGACCCAGTACTTC. Amino acids: CASSLTSGGPETQYF.

This clonotype was found many times. V and J are TRBV7-6 and TRBJ2-2; tentatively, D is TRBD2 (6 bases). This CDR3 comprises 16 residues. Trimming pared 4 bases from V and 4 bases from J, leaving 16 bases between. From germline, CDR1 is SGHVS and CDR2 FNYEAQ. CDR3 sequence reads: CASSSRGGLGTGELFF. DNA for the CDR3: TGTGCCAGCAGCTCCCGAGGAGGGCTGGGCACCGGGGAGCTGTTTTTT.

There are a few counts of this clonotype. The chain has TRBV30 and TRBJ1-1; D perhaps matches TRBD1 (5 bases). The CDR3 totals 14 residues. Germline assignment: CDR1 GTSNPN and CDR2 SVGIG (reference sequence). Trimming took 2 bases from V and 3 from J, leaving 13 bases between them. The CDR3 region has the DNA TGTGCCTGGAGTCCGAGAAGGGGCTACACTGAAGCTTTCTTT. This translates into CAWSPRRGYTEAFF.

This rearrangement joins TRBV28 to TRBJ2-2, with 8 bases aligning to TRBD1. V was clipped by 7 bases and J by 6 bases; unmatched bases: 4. This CDR3 region has 13 residues. Germline V gene data show CDR1 as MDHEN and CDR2 as SYDVKM. CDR3 in DNA: TGTGCCAGCACCCAGGGGGCGGCCGGGGAGCTGTTTTTT. This encodes CASTQGAAGELFF. Full variable domain (missing parts from reference TRBV28 and TRBJ2-2): DVKVTQSSRYLVKRTGEKVFLECVQDMDHENMFWYRQDPGLGLRLIYFSYDVKMKEKGDIPEGYSVSREKKERFSLILESASTNQTSMYLCASTQGAAGELFFGEGSRLTVL.

This clonotype showed up many times. V and J are TRBV12-3 or TRBV12-4 and TRBJ2-5; D unresolved. The CDR3 length is 15 residues. V lost 5 bases and J 5 bases, leaving 18 bases between the germline ends. CDR3 in amino acids: CASSGVGEAYETQYF. CDR3 nucleotide sequence: TGTGCCAGCAGTGGGGTCGGTGAAGCGTACGAGACCCAGTACTTC.

J is TRBJ1-4 and V is TRBV20-1; TRBD1 is a possible D gene (6 bases). The germline CDR1 and CDR2 sequences are DFQATT and SNEGSKA (reference sequence). With 5 bases removed from V and 2 bases from J, the gap between germline ends came to 15 bases. This CDR3 has 15 amino acids. The CDR3 nucleotides read TGCAGTGCTCCCCGGCTGGGGGCGACTAATGAAAAACTGTTTTTT. Its translation: CSAPRLGATNEKLFF.

This clonotype was seen many times. The chain has TRBV9 and TRBJ1-6; D possibly corresponds to TRBD1 (5 bases). The CDR3 sequence is 16 residues long. Germline V gives CDR1 SGDLS, CDR2 YYNGEE. The V gene lost 4 bases and the J gene lost 0 bases, with 11 bases spanning the gap. CDR3 coding DNA: TGTGCCAGCAGCTCCGGGGGAAGCTCCTATAATTCACCCCTCCACTTT. This translates into CASSSGGSSYNSPLHF.

The sample holds a few counts of this clonotype. The V gene is TRBV9, the J gene TRBJ2-2, with D tentatively TRBD2 (6 bases). V was clipped by 0 bases and J by 0 bases, with 9 bases between them. The CDR3 runs to 16 residues. The germline V gene has CDR1 SGDLS and CDR2 YYNGEE. DNA of the CDR3: TGTGCCAGCAGCGTAGATGGAGGGGCGAACACCGGGGAGCTGTTTTTT. Its protein product is CASSVDGGANTGELFF. Using reference TRBV9 and TRBJ2-2 for the parts outside the CDR3, the full variable domain is DSGVTQTPKHLITATGQRVTLRCSPRSGDLSVYWYQQSLDQGLQFLIQYYNGEERAKGNILERFSAQQFPDLHSELNLSSLELGDSALYFCASSVDGGANTGELFFGEGSRLTVL.